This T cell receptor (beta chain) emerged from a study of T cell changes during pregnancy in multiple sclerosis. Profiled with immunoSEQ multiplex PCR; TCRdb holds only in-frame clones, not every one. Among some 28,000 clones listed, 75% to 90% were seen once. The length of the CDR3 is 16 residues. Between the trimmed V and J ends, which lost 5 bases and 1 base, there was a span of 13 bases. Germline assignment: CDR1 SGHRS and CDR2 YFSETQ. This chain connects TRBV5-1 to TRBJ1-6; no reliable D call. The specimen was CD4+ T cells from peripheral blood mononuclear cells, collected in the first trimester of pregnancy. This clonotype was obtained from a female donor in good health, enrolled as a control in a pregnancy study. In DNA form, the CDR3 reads TGCGCCAGCAGGGAGGTTGTCAGGTCCTATAATTCACCCCTCCACTTT. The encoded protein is CASREVVRSYNSPLHF.